This passage covers 19 T cell receptor beta chains from one sample sequenced in a study of blood T cell repertoires in COVID-19. The data were produced by immunoSEQ multiplex PCR, yet TCRdb's version contains in-frame clones alone and is incomplete. The data contain 160,000 or so clones, roughly 90% of them singletons. Sequencing used peripheral blood. These receptors were collected from a man between 60 and 75 years old with acute or convalescent COVID-19.

This sequence joins TRBV29-1 and TRBJ2-5; D may be TRBD1 (5 bases). The V end was cut by 3 bases, the J end by 5 bases, with 16 bases between. Germline-derived CDR1 and CDR2 are SQVTM and ANQGSEA. The CDR3 spans 14 residues. The CDR3 bases are TGCAGCGTTGAGTCGGCAGGGTATGGGGAGACCCAGTACTTC. Translated: CSVESAGYGETQYF.

The V call is TRBV24-1, the J call TRBJ1-4; 7 bases line up with TRBD1. The V segment lost 3 bases and the J segment 6 bases; nucleotides outside the gene matches: 9. CDR1 and CDR2 (germline): KGHDR, SFDVKD. The CDR3 extends over 16 amino acids. The CDR3 DNA reads TGTGCCACCAGTGATCAAAATAAGGGACAGCATGAAAAACTGTTTTTT. Residues: CATSDQNKGQHEKLFF.

The chain combines TRBV29-1 with TRBJ1-4; D is unclear. The assigned J gene may be wrong: the sequence end matches TRBJ2-2 better. Germline CDR1 SQVTM, CDR2 ANQGSEA. The CDR3 spans 13 residues. CDR3 residues: CSVADPQGRELFF. The DNA of the CDR3 is TGCAGCGTTGCGGACCCCCAAGGTCGGGAGCTGTTTTTT.

This clone was picked up one time. The chain employs TRBV5-1 and TRBJ1-1; D ambiguous. Trimming cost V 0 bases and J 6 bases, with 9 bases left between them. Germline CDR1 SGHRS, CDR2 YFSETQ. CDR3 length: 13 residues. CDR3 sequence reads: CASSLVQDSEAFF. As DNA, the CDR3 is TGCGCCAGCAGCTTGGTCCAGGACTCTGAAGCTTTCTTT. The full variable domain, rest sourced from reference TRBV5-1 and TRBJ1-1, is KAGVTQTPRYLIKTRGQQVTLSCSPISGHRSVSWYQQTPGQGLQFLFEYFSETQRNKGNFPGRFSGRQFSNSRSEMNVSTLELGDSALYLCASSLVQDSEAFFGQGTRLTVV.

A few counts support this clone. The V and J genes are TRBV29-1 and TRBJ2-7; 9 nucleotides align to TRBD1. The CDR3 sequence is 16 residues long. With 6 bases clipped from V and 3 bases from J, the junction kept 15 bases outside the gene matches. Germline CDR1 is SQVTM and CDR2 is ANQGSEA. In nucleotides, the CDR3 is TGCAGCGTCGTCTACCGGGACAGGGATTGGCACTACGAGCAGTACTTC. Translation gives CSVVYRDRDWHYEQYF.

The genes are TRBV5-1 and TRBJ2-7; TRBD1 matches 10 bases. Looked up from germline, CDR1 is SGHRS and CDR2 is YFSETQ. With V trimmed by 0 bases and J by 0 bases, 0 bases remained unmatched. The CDR3 runs to 15 residues. The CDR3 DNA reads as TGCGCCAGCAGCTTGGGGACAGGGGGCTCCTACGAGCAGTACTTC. It is translated as CASSLGTGGSYEQYF.

The V gene is TRBV4-3, the J gene TRBJ2-3, with D possibly being TRBD2 (6 bases). Germline CDR1 and CDR2: LGHNA and YSLEER. The CDR3 covers 14 residues. With 4 bases removed from V and 4 bases from J, the gap between germline ends came to 12 bases. The CDR3 is CASSRDFPADTQYF. The CDR3 DNA is TGCGCCAGCAGCCGGGACTTCCCCGCAGATACGCAGTATTTT.

The chain couples TRBV5-1 to TRBJ1-1; D possibly corresponds to TRBD1 (5 bases). V lost 0 bases and J 4 bases, leaving 16 bases between the germline ends. The CDR3 extends over 16 amino acids. Germline V CDR1 and CDR2: SGHRS, YFSETQ. DNA for the CDR3: TGCGCCAGCAGCTTGGACTTGGGCGCGGGGGGCACTGAAGCTTTCTTT. It codes for CASSLDLGAGGTEAFF.

The chain combines TRBV30 with TRBJ1-3; D gene unclear. This CDR3 has 12 amino acids. Trimming left V 2 bases short and J 5 bases short, with 7 bases between. Looked up from germline, CDR1 is GTSNPN and CDR2 is SVGIG (reference sequence). Here the CDR3 reads CAWSLWRNTIYF. The CDR3 bases are TGTGCCTGGAGTCTGTGGCGAAACACCATATATTTT.

The chain has TRBV10-3 and TRBJ2-5; TRBD2 is a possible D gene (6 bases). V was trimmed by 6 bases and J by 2 bases, leaving 16 bases between them. Germline CDR1 is ENHRY and CDR2 is SYGVKD. This CDR3 region has 15 residues. This CDR3 reads CAISFGGTAQETQYF. The CDR3 DNA reads TGTGCCATCAGCTTTGGGGGGACGGCTCAAGAGACCCAGTACTTC.

This chain links TRBV7-9 with TRBJ1-2; D ambiguous. The CDR3 runs to 14 residues. Germline values: CDR1 SEHNR, CDR2 FQNEAQ (reference sequence). V shed 1 base and J shed 0 bases, with 6 bases lying between them. The CDR3 nucleotides read TGTGCCAGCAGCTTAGACACGCCTAACTATGGCTACACCTTC. Its translation: CASSLDTPNYGYTF.

V gene TRBV11-1 combines with J gene TRBJ2-3, with 8 bases identical to TRBD2. The junction had 7 bases not matched to a gene; V was cut back by 5 bases and J by 6 bases. There are 14 residues in the CDR3. CDR1 is SGHAT and CDR2 is FQDESV in the germline V gene (reference sequence). The CDR3 nucleotides read TGTGCCAGCAGCCGGGGGGGACCTTTGGATACGCAGTATTTT. This encodes CASSRGGPLDTQYF.

The chain couples TRBV6-6 to TRBJ1-2, with D unresolved. Germline CDR1 MNHNY, CDR2 SVGAGI (reference sequence). This CDR3 region has 12 residues. Deletions cut 0 bases from V and 8 bases from J, with 7 bases between. The CDR3 DNA follows: TGTGCCAGCAGTTACTCGACTGAGGGCTACACCTTC. It encodes CASSYSTEGYTF.

This clone was recorded at least ten times. CDR3 region: CASSQRGLGIYEQYF. DNA for the CDR3: TGTGCCAGCAGCCAACGCGGATTAGGTATCTACGAGCAGTACTTC. V and J are TRBV7-2 and TRBJ2-7; no clear D. The CDR3 consists of 15 residues. CDR1 and CDR2 (germline): SGHTA, FQGNSA. The V and J ends lost 5 bases and 3 bases respectively, with 17 bases between them.

The CDR3 loop reads CASSLWQAPEAFF. CDR3 bases: TGTGCCAGCAGCTTATGGCAGGCGCCCGAAGCTTTCTTT. This chain uses TRBV7-9 with TRBJ1-1, with unresolved D. The CDR3 loop spans 13 amino acids. V dropped 2 bases and J dropped 8 bases, with 12 bases sitting between them. From germline, CDR1 is SEHNR and CDR2 FQNEAQ (reference sequence).

J is TRBJ2-7 and V is TRBV28; D is unclear. From germline, CDR1 is MDHEN and CDR2 SYDVKM. V was trimmed by 7 bases and J by 2 bases, leaving 9 bases between them. The CDR3 consists of 12 residues. CDR3: CASNNNPYEQYF. The CDR3 nucleotides are TGTGCCAGCAACAACAACCCCTACGAGCAGTACTTC. The complete variable domain, with remaining parts taken from reference TRBV28 and TRBJ2-7, reads DVKVTQSSRYLVKRTGEKVFLECVQDMDHENMFWYRQDPGLGLRLIYFSYDVKMKEKGDIPEGYSVSREKKERFSLILESASTNQTSMYLCASNNNPYEQYFGPGTRLTVT.

The chain couples TRBV6-6 to TRBJ1-2; 10 bases match TRBD1. CDR3 length equals 14 residues. J gave up 6 bases and V 2 bases, and 3 bases lay outside the gene matches. Per the germline V gene, CDR1 is MNHNY and CDR2 is SVGAGI (reference sequence). The CDR3 here is CASSYLGQGNGYTF. Here the CDR3 DNA reads TGTGCCAGCAGTTACCTGGGACAGGGGAATGGCTACACCTTC.

The table lists this clone with a few counts. The chain has TRBV2 and TRBJ1-2, with D possibly being TRBD1 (5 bases). Germline V gene lookup returns CDR1 SNHLY and CDR2 FYNNEI. CDR3 length: 13 amino acids. The V end lost 7 bases, the J end lost 2 bases, and 11 bases lay between the germline ends. The CDR3 reads CASNGDSNYGYTF. In nucleotides, the CDR3 is TGTGCCAGCAACGGGGACTCCAACTATGGCTACACCTTC. The full variable domain, in which reference TRBV2 and TRBJ1-2 provide the parts outside the CDR3, is EPEVTQTPSHQVTQMGQEVILRCVPISNHLYFYWYRQILGQKVEFLVSFYNNEISEKSEIFDDQFSVERPDGSNFTLKIRSTKLEDSAMYFCASNGDSNYGYTFGSGTRLTVV.

The chain joins TRBV18 to TRBJ1-4; 9 positions agree with TRBD1. The germline V gene has CDR1 KGHSH and CDR2 LQKENI. This CDR3 contains 14 residues. After removal of 6 bases from V and 6 bases from J, the junction contained 5 bases not matched to a gene. CDR3 sequence (DNA): TGTGCCAGCTCTACAGGGGGCATATATGAAAAACTGTTTTTT. Its protein is CASSTGGIYEKLFF.